These 27 T cell receptor beta chains share one sample of origin, sequenced in a study of beta chain features in type 1 diabetes. All of the isolated RNA was reverse transcribed, so expressed TCRB transcripts were sequenced. Generated by immunoSEQ multiplex PCR, the TCRdb table keeps only in-frame clones and is missing some. This table holds hundreds of thousands of clones, around 15% found once. Sequencing used central memory CD4+ T cells from blood. The receptor source for this set is a man in his thirties or forties in good health.

The V call is TRBV6-5, the J call TRBJ2-7, with 7 bases aligning to TRBD1. This CDR3 comprises 15 residues. From germline, CDR1 is MNHEY and CDR2 SVGAGI. With 0 bases clipped from V and 1 base from J, the junction kept 3 bases outside the gene matches. The CDR3, as DNA: TGTGCCAGCAGTTACTCGACAGGGCGATCCTACGAGCAGTACTTC. It codes for CASSYSTGRSYEQYF.

This clone has a handful of counts. This chain joins TRBV5-4 and TRBJ2-7, with D uncertain. There are 14 residues in the CDR3. Trimming shortened V by 0 bases and J by 3 bases, and 10 bases separated the two germline ends. CDR1 SGHNT and CDR2 YYREEE come from the germline V gene (reference sequence). CDR3 residues: CASSLERSLYEQYF. The CDR3 DNA sequence: TGTGCCAGCAGCTTGGAGAGGTCACTCTACGAGCAGTACTTC.

This clone was counted only a few times. The chain recombines TRBV2 with TRBJ1-6; 7 bases line up with TRBD1. The CDR3 extends over 15 amino acids. Looked up from germline, CDR1 is SNHLY and CDR2 is FYNNEI. The ends lost 5 bases at V and 7 bases at J; junction bases unmatched: 8. The DNA of the CDR3 is TGTGCCAGCAGTCCTACAGGGGTACCAAATTCACCCCTCCACTTT. Translated, it gives CASSPTGVPNSPLHF. Using reference TRBV2 and TRBJ1-6 for the parts outside the CDR3, the full variable domain is EPEVTQTPSHQVTQMGQEVILRCVPISNHLYFYWYRQILGQKVEFLVSFYNNEISEKSEIFDDQFSVERPDGSNFTLKIRSTKLEDSAMYFCASSPTGVPNSPLHFGNGTRLTVT.

This clone was picked up many times. At the DNA level, this CDR3 is encoded by other sequences in the same sample as well. The gene calls are TRBV19 and TRBJ2-7; D possibly matches TRBD1 or TRBD2 (5 bases each). The ends were cut back, 2 bases at V and 3 bases at J, with 11 bases in the middle. Germline V lookup: CDR1 LNHDA, CDR2 SQIVND (reference sequence). This CDR3 is 14 amino acids long. The chain's CDR3 is CASSIQAGSYEQYF. The CDR3 bases are TGTGCCAGTAGTATACAGGCAGGGAGCTACGAGCAGTACTTC. Supplemented by reference TRBV19 and TRBJ2-7, the full variable domain reads DGGITQSPKYLFRKEGQNVTLSCEQNLNHDAMYWYRQDPGQGLRLIYYSQIVNDFQKGDIAEGYSVSREKKESFPLTVTSAQKNPTAFYLCASSIQAGSYEQYFGPGTRLTVT.

CDR3 in DNA: TGTGCCAGCAGTGTGAAAAAAGAGACCCAGTACTTC. Translation gives CASSVKKETQYF. The V and J genes are TRBV25-1 and TRBJ2-5; D unclear. Germline V gene data show CDR1 as MGHDK and CDR2 as SYGVNS. Trimming cost V 4 bases and J 3 bases, with 6 bases left between them. This CDR3 is 12 amino acids long.

The gene calls are TRBV7-2 and TRBJ1-5; no reliable D call. The CDR3 has 13 residues. V was cut by 0 bases and J by 5 bases, with 5 bases left in between. Germline lookup yields CDR1 SGHTA and CDR2 FQGNSA. The CDR3 sequence: CASSLAVDQPQHF. The DNA for the CDR3 is TGTGCCAGCAGCTTAGCAGTTGATCAGCCCCAGCATTTT.

This clone was counted a few times. This sequence joins TRBV28 and TRBJ1-3; weak D call: TRBD1 (6 bases). This CDR3 spans 15 amino acids. Germline values: CDR1 MDHEN, CDR2 SYDVKM. The V end lost 7 bases, the J end lost 1 base, and 14 bases lay between the germline ends. The CDR3 reads CASIPGGSSGNTIYF. The CDR3 bases are TGTGCCAGCATCCCCGGGGGCAGTTCTGGAAACACCATATATTTT.

This chain uses TRBV19 with TRBJ2-3, with D possibly matching TRBD2 (5 bases). The V end was cut by 9 bases, the J end by 2 bases, with 15 bases between. CDR1 LNHDA and CDR2 SQIVND come from the germline V gene (reference sequence). The CDR3 totals 14 residues. The CDR3 sequence is CASSEGRHTDTQYF. Written as DNA, the CDR3 is TGTGCCAGCTCAGAGGGAAGGCACACAGATACGCAGTATTTT.

This clone was seen only a few times. The chain couples TRBV5-6 to TRBJ2-7; TRBD2 matches 7 bases. Germline V CDR1 and CDR2: SGHDT, YYEEEE. The CDR3 runs to 14 residues. J was trimmed by 2 bases and V by 2 bases; bases with no gene match: 4. CDR3: CASSLAGLPYEQYV. The CDR3 region has the DNA TGTGCCAGCAGCTTAGCGGGACTTCCCTACGAGCAGTACGTC.

The rearrangement uses TRBV27 and TRBJ2-1; no definite D call. The V end was cut by 6 bases, the J end by 0 bases, with 9 bases between. Germline loops: CDR1 MNHEY, CDR2 SMNVEV (reference sequence). The CDR3 sequence is 14 residues long. CDR3 sequence: CASRRTASYNEQFF. The CDR3 nucleotides read TGTGCCAGCAGACGGACGGCCTCCTACAATGAGCAGTTCTTC.

This clone was seen only a few times. The CDR3 sequence: CAILSRDTDTQYF. The CDR3 DNA reads as TGTGCCATCCTTTCGAGGGACACAGATACGCAGTATTTT. This chain links TRBV2 with TRBJ2-3; a possible D gene is TRBD2 (5 bases). Germline CDR1 reads SNHLY; CDR2 reads FYNNEI. The CDR3 has 13 amino acids. Trimming left V 10 bases short and J 2 bases short, with 13 bases between.

This clone appeared many times. The chain links TRBV6-6 to TRBJ1-1; TRBD1 agrees at 8 bases. The CDR3 loop spans 15 amino acids. Looked up from germline, CDR1 is MNHNY and CDR2 is SVGAGI (reference sequence). The ends lost 6 bases at V and 3 bases at J; junction bases unmatched: 9. The CDR3 sequence is CASSYQGAKDTEAFF. The CDR3 DNA reads TGTGCCAGCAGCTACCAGGGGGCTAAGGACACTGAAGCTTTCTTT.

The rearrangement joins TRBV19 to TRBJ1-4; possibly TRBD1 for D (6 bases). V was cut by 2 bases and J by 7 bases, with 17 bases left in between. Germline CDR1 reads LNHDA; CDR2 reads SQIVND (reference sequence). The CDR3 contains 16 residues. The CDR3 bases are TGTGCCAGTAGTATACTCCGGGGGCAGGGTCGTGAAAAACTGTTTTTT. Translated, it gives CASSILRGQGREKLFF.

This clone was recorded at least ten times. The rearrangement joins TRBV11-2 to TRBJ2-2; 8 bases map to TRBD2. Germline-derived CDR1 and CDR2 are SGHAT and FQNNGV. CDR3 length: 16 amino acids. Unmatched junction bases numbered 11, after V lost 5 bases and J lost 6 bases. The CDR3 DNA follows: TGTGCCAGCAGCCCCAGCCCGGGACTAGTACCCGGGGAGCTGTTTTTT. Translated: CASSPSPGLVPGELFF.

This clone was seen only a few times. The rearrangement links TRBV6-6 to TRBJ2-3; no firm D call. Trimming cost V 2 bases and J 4 bases, with 4 bases left between them. The CDR3 extends over 12 amino acids. CDR1 is MNHNY, CDR2 SVGAGI, per germline (reference sequence). The CDR3 sequence: CASSYTADTQYF. DNA of the CDR3: TGTGCCAGCAGTTACACGGCAGATACGCAGTATTTT.

There are a few counts of this clone. The chain links TRBV9 to TRBJ2-2, with 9 nucleotides matching TRBD1. The V and J ends lost 4 bases and 3 bases, in that order; junction bases with no gene match: 4. This CDR3 contains 15 residues. Germline V gene sequence: CDR1 SGDLS, CDR2 YYNGEE. In DNA, the CDR3 is TGTGCCAGCAGCCCTGGGACAGGGTACACCGGGGAGCTGTTTTTT. Its protein product is CASSPGTGYTGELFF.

The rearrangement uses TRBV11-1 and TRBJ2-3; the D gene is possibly TRBD2 (6 bases). CDR1 and CDR2 from the germline V gene are SGHAT and FQDESV (reference sequence). The CDR3 is made up of 16 amino acids. Trimming stripped 6 bases from V and 4 bases from J, with 20 bases between. In nucleotides, the CDR3 is TGTGCCAGCAGAGCAGGGACTCTCTCTACCGCAGATACGCAGTATTTT. Its protein is CASRAGTLSTADTQYF.

This clone was found a few times. The gene calls are TRBV2 and TRBJ1-5; 7 nucleotides align to TRBD1. V lost 6 bases and J lost 3; bases outside the gene matches: 2. This CDR3 contains 13 residues. Per germline, CDR1 SNHLY and CDR2 FYNNEI. Written as DNA, the CDR3 is TGTGCCAGCAGGGAGGGGGCCAATCAGCCCCAGCATTTT. Protein product: CASREGANQPQHF.

The chain carries TRBV5-5 and TRBJ2-3; D gene unclear. V shed 0 bases and J shed 2 bases, with 10 bases lying between them. Germline loops: CDR1 SGHKS, CDR2 YYEKEE (reference sequence). There are 15 residues in the CDR3. The CDR3, as DNA: TGTGCCAGCAGCTTGGCCCAAGGTTACACAGATACGCAGTATTTT. Protein sequence: CASSLAQGYTDTQYF.

The CDR3 DNA sequence: TGTGCCAGCAGCTTGGACAGTGGGAGAAGTAGTAATGAGCAGTTCTTC. Amino acid sequence: CASSLDSGRSSNEQFF. The chain has TRBV5-4 and TRBJ2-1, with D possibly being TRBD2 (5 bases). The ends were cut back, 0 bases at V and 7 bases at J, with 17 bases in the middle. The germline gives CDR1 SGHNT, CDR2 YYREEE (reference sequence). The CDR3 loop spans 16 amino acids.

This clone was recorded a few times. This chain connects TRBV7-9 to TRBJ2-5; the match to TRBD2 covers 9 bases. The trim removed 3 bases at V and 3 bases at J, leaving 2 bases unmatched. This CDR3 spans 14 amino acids. Germline-derived CDR1 and CDR2 are SEHNR and FQNEAQ (reference sequence). CDR3 sequence (DNA): TGTGCCAGCAGCTTTTGGACTAGCGAAGAGACCCAGTACTTC. It yields the protein CASSFWTSEETQYF. The variable domain in full, completed from reference TRBV7-9 and TRBJ2-5, reads DTGVSQNPRHKITKRGQNVTFRCDPISEHNRLYWYRQTLGQGPEFLTYFQNEAQLEKSRLLSDRFSAERPKGSFSTLEIQRTEQGDSAMYLCASSFWTSEETQYFGPGTRLLVL.

A few counts support this clone. The J gene is TRBJ1-2, the V gene TRBV11-2; D not resolved. Trimming pared 5 bases from V and 0 bases from J, leaving 7 bases between. The CDR3 consists of 13 residues. Germline CDR1 SGHAT, CDR2 FQNNGV. The CDR3 DNA reads as TGTGCCAGCAGCCAGCAAACTAACTATGGCTACACCTTC. The encoded protein is CASSQQTNYGYTF.

The rearrangement uses TRBV18 and TRBJ2-7; D gene unclear. The CDR3 runs 12 residues. From germline, CDR1 is KGHSH and CDR2 LQKENI. The V and J ends lost 3 bases and 7 bases respectively, with 10 bases between them. As DNA, the CDR3 is TGTGCCAGCTCACCCCAAGTGTTTGAGCAGTACTTC. Its protein product is CASSPQVFEQYF.

In this sample, this clone turned up a few times. The chain uses TRBV18 and TRBJ2-7, with 7 bases fitting TRBD1. CDR3 length: 14 amino acids. Germline CDR1 KGHSH, CDR2 LQKENI. Losses at the gene ends were 0 bases for V and 1 base for J; bases not matched to a gene: 0. CDR3 protein: CASSPPGQSYEQYF. The CDR3 region has the DNA TGTGCCAGCTCACCACCGGGACAGTCCTACGAGCAGTACTTC.

This clone was observed a handful of times. This chain links TRBV13 with TRBJ2-6; D gene uncertain. Germline V lookup: CDR1 PRHDT, CDR2 FYEKMQ (reference sequence). This CDR3 region has 16 residues. V lost 2 bases to trimming and J lost 0 bases, with 8 bases between them. CDR3 in DNA: TGTGCCAGCAGCTTATTAGGCCACTCTGGGGCCAACGTCCTGACTTTC. Protein: CASSLLGHSGANVLTF.

This clone was counted between two and nine times. J is TRBJ2-7 and V is TRBV4-1; maybe TRBD1 (5 bases). Germline V gene data show CDR1 as MGHRA and CDR2 as YSYEKL. Trimming stripped 0 bases from V and 7 bases from J, with 16 bases between. This CDR3 has 15 amino acids. The CDR3 reads CASSQDGRVVGEQYF. The CDR3 nucleotides read TGCGCCAGCAGCCAAGATGGCAGGGTCGTTGGTGAGCAGTACTTC.

At least ten counts were recorded for this clone. The chain combines TRBV29-1 with TRBJ1-1, with 7 positions matching TRBD1. The ends lost 6 bases at V and 1 base at J; junction bases unmatched: 8. CDR1 SQVTM and CDR2 ANQGSEA come from the germline V gene. The CDR3 covers 14 residues. The CDR3 DNA sequence: TGCAGCGTCGGACGGGACAGTCGGAACACTGAAGCTTTCTTT. Translating it yields CSVGRDSRNTEAFF.